This record concerns one T cell receptor (beta chain) sequence. Its antigen is unidentified. This sample stems from a study of early stage breast cancer tumors. The overall study: Of roughly 17 invasive breast tumors, approximately 11 were hormone receptor-positive, HER2-negative. Study conclusions and caveats: Commonly generated sequences made up most enriched TCRB sequences shared between patients. Tumors had about 2.5-fold higher T cell density and higher clonality than adjacent normal breast tissue.

The ends were cut back, 3 bases at V and 15 bases at J, with 15 bases in the middle. Germline CDR1 is DFQATT and CDR2 is SNEGSKA (reference sequence). The CDR3 contains 11 residues. Each sample had two DNA replicates, approximately 0.5 ug blood or roughly 1.5 ug tissue. Repertoires were generated with immunoSEQ multiplex PCR, while TCRdb's copy carries only in-frame clones and drops some. The profile covers 69,000 or so clones, with around 80% appearing a single time and 4% to 5% taken by the ten largest. Sequences were obtained from blood. The rearrangement links TRBV20-1 to TRBJ2-1; D is uncertain. The sequence was collected from a person in their 40s with breast cancer. The CDR3 DNA follows: TGCAGTGCTAGGTTAACTGGTTTGCCGTTCTTC. Protein product: CSARLTGLPFF.